The present T cell receptor (beta chain) was sequenced within a study of T cells after yellow fever vaccination. As for the study in general: In the case of low-cell-number fractions, SMART-Seq v4 Ultra Low Input was used for preparation. Findings and limits, study-wide: Boosting was followed by the reappearance of most primary-vaccination clones (roughly 95% CD4, around 90% CD8). Weaker, the secondary response had a peak occurring faster, on day 5 versus 15.

The sample holds a few counts of this clonotype. Its antigen is as yet unknown. Germline CDR1 SNHLY, CDR2 FYNNEI. The CDR3 is made up of 12 amino acids. V lost 5 bases, J lost 4 bases, and 2 bases stayed unmatched. They built TCR cDNA with 5'RACE template switching, a step that put in a universal primer site and UMIs. TCRdb reanalysed the 5' RACE reads using MiXCR and keeps one entry per CDR3 protein. Among 150,000 to 200,000 distinct CDR3 sequences listed, 6.2% were seen once. V usage is TRBV2 and J usage is TRBJ2-7, with 7 bases that match TRBD1. The sequences come from CD4+ T cells sorted from PBMCs, collected on the day of the first yellow fever vaccination. The receptor was isolated from a young man who received the YFV17D yellow fever vaccine. CDR3 amino acids: CASSKTGYEQYF. The DNA of the CDR3 is TGTGCCAGCAGTAAGACAGGGTACGAGCAGTACTTC. Together with reference TRBV2 and TRBJ2-7, the CDR3 gives the full variable domain: EPEVTQTPSHQVTQMGQEVILRCVPISNHLYFYWYRQILGQKVEFLVSFYNNEISEKSEIFDDQFSVERPDGSNFTLKIRSTKLEDSAMYFCASSKTGYEQYFGPGTRLTVT.